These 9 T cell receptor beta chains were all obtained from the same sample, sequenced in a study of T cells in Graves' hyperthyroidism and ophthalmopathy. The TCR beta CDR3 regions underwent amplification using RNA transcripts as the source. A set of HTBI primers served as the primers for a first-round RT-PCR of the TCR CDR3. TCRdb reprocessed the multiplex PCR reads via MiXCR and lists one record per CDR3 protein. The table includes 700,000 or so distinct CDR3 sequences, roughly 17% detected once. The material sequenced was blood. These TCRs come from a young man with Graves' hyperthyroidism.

CDR3 nucleotide sequence: TGTGCCAGCAGTTTGACGGGAGTGAAATACGAGCAGTACTTC. The encoded protein is CASSLTGVKYEQYF. The J gene is TRBJ2-7, the V gene TRBV28; the D gene is possibly TRBD2 (6 bases). The CDR3 length is 14 residues. The V end lost 3 bases, the J end lost 4 bases, and 13 bases lay between the germline ends. Germline values: CDR1 MDHEN, CDR2 SYDVKM.

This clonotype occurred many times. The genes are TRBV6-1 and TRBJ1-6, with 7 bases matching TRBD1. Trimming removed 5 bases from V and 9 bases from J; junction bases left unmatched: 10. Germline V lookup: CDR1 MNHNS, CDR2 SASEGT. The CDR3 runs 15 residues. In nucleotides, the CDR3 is TGTGCCAGCAGTTCCGCTGACAGGGACTCTTCACCCCTCCACTTT. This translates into CASSSADRDSSPLHF.

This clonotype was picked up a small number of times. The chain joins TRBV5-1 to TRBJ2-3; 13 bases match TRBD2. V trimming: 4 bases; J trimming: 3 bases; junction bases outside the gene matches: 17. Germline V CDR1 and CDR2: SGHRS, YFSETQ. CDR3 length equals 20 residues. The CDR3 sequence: CASSPGTSGVFIRETDTQYF. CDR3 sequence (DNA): TGCGCCAGCAGCCCCGGGACTAGCGGGGTATTCATCCGGGAGACAGATACGCAGTATTTT.

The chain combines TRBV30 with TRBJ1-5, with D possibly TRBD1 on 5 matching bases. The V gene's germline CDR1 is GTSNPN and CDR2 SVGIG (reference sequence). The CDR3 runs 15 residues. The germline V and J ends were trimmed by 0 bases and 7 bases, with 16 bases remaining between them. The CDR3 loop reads CAWSVPRDHRQPQHF. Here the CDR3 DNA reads TGTGCCTGGAGTGTACCCCGGGACCACAGGCAGCCCCAGCATTTT.

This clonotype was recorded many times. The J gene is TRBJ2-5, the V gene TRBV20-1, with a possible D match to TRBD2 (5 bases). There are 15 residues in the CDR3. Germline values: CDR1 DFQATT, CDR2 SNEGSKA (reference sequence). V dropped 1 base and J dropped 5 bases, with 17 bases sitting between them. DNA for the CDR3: TGCAGTGCTAGAGCCCCCCGCCGGGGTGGGGAGACCCAGTACTTC. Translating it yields CSARAPRRGGETQYF.

CDR3 bases: TGCGCCAGCAGCCAAGATCTCCGGGACGGAGCCTACGAGCAGTACTTC. It yields the protein CASSQDLRDGAYEQYF. This chain connects TRBV4-3 to TRBJ2-7, with D perhaps TRBD1 or TRBD2 (5 bases each). Germline lookup yields CDR1 LGHNA and CDR2 YSLEER. V was shortened by 0 bases and J by 2 bases, with 14 bases between the two germline ends. CDR3 length equals 16 residues.

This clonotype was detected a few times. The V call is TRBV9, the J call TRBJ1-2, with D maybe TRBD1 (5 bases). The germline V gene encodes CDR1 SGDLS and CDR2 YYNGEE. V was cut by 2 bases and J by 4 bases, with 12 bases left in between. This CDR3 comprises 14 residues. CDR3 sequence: CASSVRDGAYGYTF. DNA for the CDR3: TGTGCCAGCAGCGTCCGGGACGGAGCCTATGGCTACACCTTC.

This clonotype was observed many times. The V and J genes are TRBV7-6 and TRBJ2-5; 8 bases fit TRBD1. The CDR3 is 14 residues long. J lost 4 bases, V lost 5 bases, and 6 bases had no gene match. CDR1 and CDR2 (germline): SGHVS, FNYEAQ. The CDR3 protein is CASSAQGDGETQYF. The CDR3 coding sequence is TGTGCCAGCAGCGCACAGGGGGATGGAGAGACCCAGTACTTC.

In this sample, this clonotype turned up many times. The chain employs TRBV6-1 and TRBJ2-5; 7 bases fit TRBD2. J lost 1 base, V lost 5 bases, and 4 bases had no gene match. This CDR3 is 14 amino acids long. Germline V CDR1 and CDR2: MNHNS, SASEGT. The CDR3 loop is CASSYGGGQETQYF. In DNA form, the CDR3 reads TGTGCCAGCAGTTACGGCGGGGGCCAAGAGACCCAGTACTTC.